Listed below are T cell receptor beta chains from one sample, sequenced in a study of T cell responses to AZD1222 COVID-19 vaccine. Clones were read by immunoSEQ multiplex PCR, and TCRdb kept only the in-frame ones, dropping some. This table holds about 140,000 clones, more than 85% found once. The sample was peripheral blood, taken on day 0 of AZD1222 vaccination. The source is an adult in good health. CDR3s include the opening cysteine and the closing phenylalanine or tryptophan. D genes are given only for firm matches. Only some rows state a clone size, as once, few, many or a class for expanded clones.

D gene,V gene,clone size,J gene,CDR3 protein,CDR3 DNA
NA,TRBV14,NA,TRBJ2-2,CASSQSTRNTGELFF,TGTGCCAGCAGCCAATCCACTAGGAACACCGGGGAGCTGTTTTTT
NA,TRBV7-9,NA,TRBJ1-2,CASTPDGIYGYTF,TGTGCCAGCACCCCGGACGGAATCTATGGCTACACCTTC
NA,TRBV7-9,NA,TRBJ1-4,CASSNPVGSLEGGKLFF,TGTGCCAGCAGCAACCCTGTGGGCAGCCTCGAAGGGGGAAAACTGTTTTTT
NA,TRBV30,few,TRBJ1-5,CAYKVGVVVNQPQHF,TGTGCTTATAAGGTGGGGGTGGTCGTCAATCAGCCCCAGCATTTT
NA,TRBV19,NA,TRBJ1-2,CAVYAGRAHTHGYTF,TGTGCCGTTTACGCAGGCAGAGCTCATACTCATGGCTACACCTTC
NA,TRBV7-2,NA,TRBJ1-1,CASSLGQLEAFF,TGTGCCAGCAGCTTAGGCCAGCTTGAAGCTTTCTTT
TRBD1,TRBV30,NA,TRBJ1-2,CAWTGGAYGYTF,TGTGCCTGGACAGGGGGGGCCTATGGCTACACCTTC
NA,TRBV25-1,NA,TRBJ1-1,CASRRRGSAEAFF,TGTGCCAGCCGCAGAAGGGGATCCGCTGAAGCTTTCTTT
TRBD1,TRBV19,NA,TRBJ1-1,CASSIVRQGAQAFF,TGTGCCAGTAGTATAGTAAGACAGGGGGCACAAGCTTTCTTT
TRBD1,TRBV5-1,NA,TRBJ2-7,CASSLARTGVNEQYF,TGCGCCAGCAGCTTGGCCCGGACAGGGGTGAACGAGCAGTACTTC
TRBD1,TRBV15,NA,TRBJ2-1,CATRPGYRDRDNEQFF,TGTGCCACCAGACCTGGGTACCGGGACAGGGACAATGAGCAGTTCTTC
TRBD1,TRBV5-1,NA,TRBJ1-2,CASSLDRGHDGYTF,TGCGCCAGCAGCTTGGACAGGGGGCATGATGGCTACACCTTC
TRBD2,TRBV9,NA,TRBJ2-3,CASSVETGGQADTQYF,TGTGCCAGCAGCGTAGAGACGGGAGGGCAGGCAGATACGCAGTATTTT
TRBD1,TRBV7-8,NA,TRBJ2-3,CASSWGQGPDTQYF,TGTGCCAGCAGCTGGGGACAGGGGCCAGATACGCAGTATTTT
NA,TRBV10-3,NA,TRBJ1-1,CAISSRQAEAFF,TGTGCCATCAGCTCCCGGCAGGCCGAAGCTTTCTTT
NA,TRBV27,NA,TRBJ2-1,CASSSGSGSYNEQFF,TGTGCCAGCAGTTCCGGGTCGGGCTCCTACAATGAGCAGTTCTTC
TRBD2,TRBV9,NA,TRBJ2-1,CASSVGAGGSNEQFF,TGTGCCAGCAGCGTAGGAGCGGGGGGAAGTAATGAGCAGTTCTTC
NA,TRBV18,NA,TRBJ1-6,CASSPEQNSPLHF,TGTGCCAGCTCACCCGAACAGAATTCACCCCTCCACTTT
TRBD2,TRBV30,NA,TRBJ2-2,CAWTSGGAGELFF,TGTGCCTGGACTAGCGGGGGGGCCGGGGAGCTGTTTTTT
NA,TRBV19,NA,TRBJ1-1,CASSIKGGGGTEAFF,TGTGCCAGTAGTATAAAGGGGGGCGGAGGGACTGAAGCTTTCTTT
NA,TRBV27,NA,TRBJ1-1,CASSLFFPMNTEAFF,TGTGCCAGCAGTTTATTTTTCCCTATGAACACTGAAGCTTTCTTT
NA,TRBV29-1,once,TRBJ1-3,CSVVPEASGNTIYF,TGCAGCGTTGTCCCTGAGGCCTCTGGAAACACCATATATTTT
TRBD1,TRBV7-3,NA,TRBJ1-1,CASSRTGGKAFF,TGTGCCAGCAGCCGAACAGGGGGCAAGGCTTTCTTT
NA,TRBV19,NA,TRBJ1-1,CASIRGTEAFF,TGTGCCAGTATAAGGGGGACTGAAGCTTTCTTT
TRBD2,TRBV10-3,NA,TRBJ2-7,CAISGEAGSGEQYF,TGTGCCATCAGTGGGGAAGCGGGGTCTGGCGAGCAGTACTTC
NA,TRBV5-1,NA,TRBJ2-5,CASRSVGETQYF,TGCGCCAGCCGCTCTGTGGGAGAGACCCAGTACTTC
TRBD1,TRBV6-2/TRBV6-3,once,TRBJ1-1,CASSYTGATPNTEAFF,TGTGCCAGCAGTTATACAGGGGCGACACCGAACACTGAAGCTTTCTTT
NA,TRBV19,NA,TRBJ2-7,CASSSLPGLSYEQYF,TGTGCCAGTAGTTCTCTCCCAGGGCTCTCCTACGAGCAGTACTTC
TRBD1,TRBV28,NA,TRBJ1-5,CASSPGQGATGRQPQHF,TGTGCCAGCAGTCCCGGACAGGGGGCGACGGGACGGCAGCCCCAGCATTTT
TRBD1,TRBV7-8,NA,TRBJ1-6,CASSLALGRDRGGSPLHF,TGTGCCAGCAGCTTAGCGCTAGGGAGGGACAGGGGTGGTTCACCCCTCCACTTT
NA,TRBV12-2,NA,TRBJ2-7,CASRPGLAGSYEQYF,TGTGCAAGTCGCCCGGGACTAGCGGGCTCCTACGAGCAGTACTTC
TRBD2,TRBV29-1,NA,TRBJ2-3,CSVRGLAGRTDTQYF,TGCAGCGTTCGGGGACTAGCGGGACGGACAGATACGCAGTATTTT
TRBD1,TRBV6-5,NA,TRBJ2-5,CASSLTGSQETQYF,TGTGCCAGCAGTTTGACAGGGTCCCAAGAGACCCAGTACTTC
NA,TRBV24-1,NA,TRBJ2-6,CATSTGANVLTF,TGTGCCACCAGTACCGGGGCCAACGTCCTGACTTTC
NA,TRBV18,NA,TRBJ1-3,CASSPRAASGNTIYF,TGTGCCAGCTCACCACGGGCAGCCTCTGGAAACACCATATATTTT
NA,TRBV5-6,NA,TRBJ2-5,CASSAPQETQYF,TGTGCCAGCAGCGCCCCTCAAGAGACCCAGTACTTC
NA,TRBV3-1/TRBV3-2,NA,TRBJ1-2,CASSPPQGFYGYTF,TGTGCCAGCAGCCCCCCCCAAGGCTTCTATGGCTACACCTTC
NA,TRBV11-3,NA,TRBJ2-5,CAPPRERETQYF,TGTGCCCCCCCACGGGAACGGGAGACCCAGTACTTC
TRBD1,TRBV30,NA,TRBJ1-3,CAWSLRQGHSGNTIYF,TGTGCCTGGAGTCTCCGACAGGGCCACTCTGGAAACACCATATATTTT
NA,TRBV2,NA,TRBJ2-7,CASRGTQGWYEQYF,TGTGCCAGCAGGGGTACTCAGGGGTGGTACGAGCAGTACTTC
NA,TRBV7-8,NA,TRBJ1-1,CASSFGDLNTEAFF,TGTGCCAGCAGCTTCGGGGATCTGAACACTGAAGCTTTCTTT
NA,TRBV30,NA,TRBJ2-6,CAWSSRHLDGANVLTF,TGTGCCTGGAGTTCCCGCCATCTTGATGGGGCCAACGTCCTGACTTTC
TRBD1,TRBV30,NA,TRBJ2-7,CAWRDRWTGQYF,TGTGCCTGGAGGGATCGTTGGACAGGGCAGTACTTC
TRBD1,TRBV5-1,NA,TRBJ2-5,CASSMDRGQETQYF,TGCGCCAGCAGCATGGACAGGGGGCAAGAGACCCAGTACTTC
NA,TRBV20-1,NA,TRBJ2-2,CSAAGGELFF,TGCAGTGCGGCGGGCGGGGAGCTGTTTTTT
NA,TRBV4-1,NA,TRBJ2-3,CASSRQTGNGAADTQYF,TGCGCCAGCAGCCGGCAAACGGGCAACGGGGCAGCAGATACGCAGTATTTT
NA,TRBV19,NA,TRBJ1-1,CASSTARGTEAFF,TGTGCCAGTAGTACCGCCAGGGGCACTGAAGCTTTCTTT
NA,TRBV4-1,NA,TRBJ1-1,CASSHRPARGPNTEAFF,TGCGCCAGCAGCCATCGCCCCGCCCGGGGACCGAACACTGAAGCTTTCTTT
NA,TRBV10-3,once,TRBJ1-2,CAISERGHQYGYTF,TGTGCCATCAGTGAGCGAGGACACCAGTATGGCTACACCTTC
TRBD2,TRBV9,NA,TRBJ2-1,CASSVGGGVNEQFF,TGTGCCAGCAGCGTAGGCGGGGGGGTCAATGAGCAGTTCTTC
TRBD2,TRBV7-3,few,TRBJ2-7,CASSLSSSGGYEQYF,TGTGCCAGCAGCTTATCATCCAGCGGGGGGTACGAGCAGTACTTC
NA,TRBV19,NA,TRBJ2-7,CASRSRDSYEQYF,TGTGCCAGTCGTAGCCGCGACTCCTACGAGCAGTACTTC
NA,TRBV27,NA,TRBJ2-1,CASSFGGTAYNEQFF,TGTGCCAGCAGTTTCGGCGGCACAGCCTACAATGAGCAGTTCTTC